This T cell receptor beta chain was captured by sequencing in a study of cytomegalovirus exposure and HLA in healthy donors. Findings of the study overall: Most sequenced TCRs were rare (though some public TCRs occurred in many donors). Common viral pathogens seemed to be connected with several of the most significant clusters, according to a later analysis.

Remarks on this clone: Its cognate antigen is unknown.

PCR primers comprised 60 Vbeta and 13 Jbeta primers. The data were produced by immunoSEQ multiplex PCR, yet TCRdb's version contains in-frame clones alone and is incomplete. The data contain about 150,000 clones, roughly 80% of them singletons. This CDR3 comprises 14 residues. CDR1 and CDR2 (germline): SGHDT, YYEEEE. The V and J ends lost 6 bases and 5 bases, in that order; junction bases with no gene match: 11. The chain combines TRBV5-6 with TRBJ2-7; 7 bases align to TRBD1. The receptor was isolated from a man aged 25-40 years in good health and CMV-seropositive. Sequencing input: PBMCs. This CDR3 is CASNGQAVGDEQYF. The CDR3 nucleotides are TGTGCCAGCAATGGACAGGCAGTAGGAGACGAGCAGTACTTC. The full variable domain, with the rest looked up from reference TRBV5-6 and TRBJ2-7, is DAGVTQSPTHLIKTRGQQVTLRCSPKSGHDTVSWYQQALGQGPQFIFQYYEEEERQRGNFPDRFSGHQFPNYSSELNVNALLLGDSALYLCASNGQAVGDEQYFGPGTRLTVT.